Presented here are 12 T cell receptor beta chains from one specimen sequenced in a study of T-cell reconstitution after alpha-beta-depleted transplantation in children (dated by TCRdb to about 2016). Library preparation was by PCR. The sample was run on an Illumina HiSeq 2500. Molecular barcoding was employed in the preparation of TCR libraries, with unique molecular identifiers being used to normalize TCRbeta repertoire quantification. The public reads were reanalyzed by TCRdb: fastp trimming at Q25, MiXCR alignment, in-frame beta chains only. For every CDR3 protein sequence, its rows merge into one entry that carries the most common genes and DNA. Recorded for this sample are fewer than 350,000 distinct CDR3 sequences; roughly a tenth of them occurred a single time. Approximately 7% of the sample is held by the ten biggest clonotypes. This sample's treatment or condition label indicates: allogeneic hematopoietic cell transplantation with graft depleted of TCRalphabeta T cells and CD19 B cells.

Sequencing was performed on PBMCs, taken before TCRalphabeta/CD19-depleted stem cell transplant. Every receptor here comes from a boy in the first two years of life with acute myeloid leukemia, due to receive a stem cell transplant.

This clonotype was seen at least ten times. CDR3 residues: CSVETRVNRGYGYTF. CDR3 nucleotides: TGCAGCGTTGAAACCCGGGTAAATAGGGGCTATGGCTACACCTTC. The rearrangement joins TRBV29-1 to TRBJ1-2; tentative D call: TRBD1 (5 bases). The CDR3 runs to 15 residues. The V end was cut by 2 bases, the J end by 4 bases, with 17 bases between. Germline CDR1 SQVTM, CDR2 ANQGSEA.

The rearrangement uses TRBV28 and TRBJ1-6; D gene uncertain. Germline CDR1 MDHEN, CDR2 SYDVKM. Trimming left V 2 bases short and J 8 bases short, with 13 bases between. The CDR3 consists of 15 residues. CDR3 sequence reads: CASSLRSFTHSPLHF. The DNA of the CDR3 is TGTGCCAGCAGTTTAAGGTCTTTTACTCATTCACCCCTCCACTTT.

A remark on this clonotype: This clone may be a read error of a much larger clone one base away. The chain combines TRBV9 with TRBJ2-3; 7 positions agree with TRBD1. Germline CDR1 SGDLS, CDR2 YYNGEE. The CDR3 runs 16 residues. The chain's CDR3 is CASSVWSQGLTDRQYF. CDR3 bases: TGTGCCAGCAGCGTATGGTCACAGGGGCTCACAGATAGGCAGTATTTT.

This clonotype has ten or more counts. V and J are TRBV20-1 and TRBJ1-1; D is unresolved. V was trimmed by 4 bases and J by 1 base, leaving 19 bases between them. This CDR3 is built from 16 residues. From germline, CDR1 is DFQATT and CDR2 SNEGSKA (reference sequence). The CDR3 is CSAKDPGQARNTEAFF. Written as DNA, the CDR3 is TGCAGTGCTAAGGATCCTGGGCAGGCAAGGAACACTGAAGCTTTCTTT.

This clonotype was recorded at least ten times. The chain joins TRBV18 to TRBJ1-1, with 7 bases that match TRBD1. The CDR3 consists of 16 residues. Germline V gene data show CDR1 as KGHSH and CDR2 as LQKENI. The ends lost 4 bases at V and 1 base at J; junction bases unmatched: 9. In DNA form, the CDR3 reads TGTGCCAGCTCACGAACTTCAGGGGGGACGAACACTGAAGCTTTCTTT. Encoded protein: CASSRTSGGTNTEAFF.

Concerning this clonotype itself: The junction departs from germline at one end; a sequencing error may be responsible. The chain is built from TRBV29-1 and TRBJ1-2, with D possibly TRBD1 on 5 matching bases. This CDR3 has 11 amino acids. Germline-derived CDR1 and CDR2 are SQVTM and ANQGSEA. CDR3 in amino acids: CSVFDSYSYTF. The CDR3, as DNA: TGCAGCGTTTTTGACAGCTATAGCTACACCTTC. The complete variable domain, with remaining parts taken from reference TRBV29-1 and TRBJ1-2, reads SAVISQKPSRDICQRGTSLTIQCQVDSQVTMMFWYRQQPGQSLTLIATANQGSEATYESGFVIDKFPISRPNLTFSTLTVSNMSPEDSSIYLCSVFDSYSYTFGSGTRLTVV.

This clonotype was observed many times. This chain uses TRBV11-2 with TRBJ2-5; 8 nucleotides line up with TRBD2. Germline V gene sequence: CDR1 SGHAT, CDR2 FQNNGV. CDR3 length equals 14 residues. J lost 4 bases, V lost 5 bases, and 6 bases had no gene match. The CDR3 bases are TGTGCCAGCAGCGCAGCTAGCGGGTTAGAGACCCAGTACTTC. This encodes CASSAASGLETQYF.

This clonotype has a handful of counts. The gene calls are TRBV5-1 and TRBJ2-1; the match to TRBD2 covers 13 bases. CDR3 length: 17 amino acids. Trimming took 2 bases from V and 9 from J; bases not matched to a gene: 11. Germline-derived CDR1 and CDR2 are SGHRS and YFSETQ. The CDR3 DNA reads TGCGCCAGCAGCTTAACCGGACTAGCGGGAGCGAGGGGTGAGCAGTTCTTC. This codes for CASSLTGLAGARGEQFF.

This clonotype was seen repeatedly, ten times or more. The chain recombines TRBV14 with TRBJ1-2; 7 bases agree with TRBD1. This CDR3 contains 16 residues. V shed 3 bases and J 5 bases; nucleotides not matched to a gene: 12. Germline lookup yields CDR1 SGHDN and CDR2 FVKESK. DNA for the CDR3: TGTGCCAGCAGCCAGCACCCCGGGACAGCACGTTATGGCTACACCTTC. Translating it yields CASSQHPGTARYGYTF. Based on the CDR3 plus reference TRBV14 and TRBJ1-2, the full variable domain is EAGVTQFPSHSVIEKGQTVTLRCDPISGHDNLYWYRRVMGKEIKFLLHFVKESKQDESGMPNNRFLAERTGGTYSTLKVQPAELEDSGVYFCASSQHPGTARYGYTFGSGTRLTVV.

This clonotype was counted at least ten times. The genes are TRBV7-2 and TRBJ2-3; D is uncertain. V was pared by 3 bases and J by 6 bases, with 7 bases between. The CDR3 totals 12 residues. Germline-derived CDR1 and CDR2 are SGHTA and FQGNSA. The CDR3 loop is CASSFSWDTQYF. The CDR3, as DNA: TGTGCCAGCAGCTTTAGCTGGGATACGCAGTATTTT.

Details on this clonotype: Since a much larger clone is just one base distant, this may be a read error. A read error is likely, as this CDR3 ends without the conserved phenylalanine or tryptophan. The genes are TRBV7-2 and TRBJ2-2; D is ambiguous. Germline loops: CDR1 SGHTA, CDR2 FQGNSA. The CDR3 loop spans 14 amino acids. Trimming took off 5 bases at V and 2 bases at J, with 9 bases between the two ends. Here the CDR3 reads CASSALPNTGELFS. The CDR3 DNA sequence: TGTGCCAGCAGCGCACTACCAAACACCGGGGAGCTGTTTTCT.

This clonotype was observed at least ten times. The V and J genes are TRBV20-1 and TRBJ2-7, with 8 positions matching TRBD1. There are 13 residues in the CDR3. The V gene end was trimmed by 1 base and the J gene end by 5 bases; junction bases not matched to a gene: 4. The germline gives CDR1 DFQATT, CDR2 SNEGSKA (reference sequence). The chain's CDR3 is CSARARGPHEQYF. The CDR3 DNA sequence: TGCAGTGCTAGAGCCAGGGGGCCCCACGAGCAGTACTTC.